The T cell receptor (beta chain) under discussion was sequenced for a study of shared clonotypes between healthy human individuals. Study-wide points: Genetic and exposure-history diversity was limited by the few donors.

The V and J ends lost 4 bases and 1 base, in that order; junction bases with no gene match: 10. This CDR3 spans 16 amino acids. From germline, CDR1 is SGHRS and CDR2 YFSETQ. Execution of the assay was at deep level. Under the authors' procedure: ImmunoSEQ output lacked quality scores and full-length reads, limiting matched filtering. The assay was immunoSEQ multiplex PCR, and TCRdb's table has in-frame clones only and misses some. That table furnishes V, J and clone size, whereas the DNA furnished D and trimming. The sample records around 480,000 clones, about three quarters being singletons. Details on this clone: What it recognizes is unknown.

Sequenced material: PBMCs. The receptor comes from a woman aged 40 to 50 in good health. Some clones in this sample may be carry-over from other donors' samples. The chain is built from TRBV5-1 and TRBJ1-1, with 7 bases lining up with TRBD1. In DNA, the CDR3 is TGCGCCAGCAGCATTCGAGGGGGCGCTTGGAACACTGAAGCTTTCTTT. Its translation is CASSIRGGAWNTEAFF.